This T cell receptor beta chain came from a study of CXCR3-negative and CXCR3-positive naive CD8 T cells. Overall study results and limits: TRB CDR3 properties indicated TCR strength, while surface CD5 was similar across naive subsets.

For this clonotype: The antigen is not known.

This CDR3 contains 17 residues. The germline V gene encodes CDR1 LGHDT and CDR2 YNNKEL (reference sequence). UMI-labeled TRB cDNA libraries were prepared by 5' RACE. From the 5' RACE reads, TCRdb lists one entry per CDR3 protein and no DNA. This sample's clone table lists tens of thousands of distinct CDR3 sequences. The TCR was taken from a human donor in good health. Some clones in this sample may be carry-over from other donors' samples. This chain links TRBV3-1 with TRBJ2-2. Sequenced sample: memory CD8+ T cells from blood. The CDR3 loop is CASSQDLGQLNTGELFF.